The 32 T cell receptor beta chains below come from one sample, sequenced in a study of CD8 T cells in Susac syndrome. When the RNA was reverse transcribed, random hexamers were used with an input of about 0.5 to 1 ug. In TCRdb, the immunoSEQ multiplex PCR reads were re-called with MiXCR into one record per CDR3 protein. The sample carries some 76,000 distinct CDR3 sequences, roughly nine tenths recorded once. Sequenced material: CD8+ T cells from PBMCs. These receptor sequences come from a human donor with multiple sclerosis.

This chain connects TRBV30 to TRBJ1-2; D possibly corresponds to TRBD1 (5 bases). With 4 bases removed from V and 0 bases from J, the gap between germline ends came to 15 bases. The CDR3 length is 15 residues. Germline V gene lookup returns CDR1 GTSNPN and CDR2 SVGIG (reference sequence). CDR3 sequence: CAWTTDSPPNYGYTF. The DNA for the CDR3 is TGTGCCTGGACCACCGACAGCCCGCCTAACTATGGCTACACCTTC.

V and J are TRBV7-9 and TRBJ1-2, with D perhaps TRBD1 (5 bases). The CDR3 covers 12 residues. V was trimmed by 5 bases and J by 8 bases, leaving 12 bases between them. The germline V gene encodes CDR1 SEHNR and CDR2 FQNEAQ (reference sequence). CDR3 loop: CASSLYRSGYTF. CDR3 sequence (DNA): TGTGCCAGCAGCCTCTACAGGTCGGGCTACACCTTC.

This chain links TRBV28 with TRBJ2-7, with D possibly being TRBD2 (5 bases). The length of the CDR3 is 15 residues. Trimming removed 3 bases from V and 0 bases from J, with 12 bases in between. Germline-derived CDR1 and CDR2 are MDHEN and SYDVKM. CDR3: CASSFRGLSSYEQYF. The CDR3 nucleotides are TGTGCCAGCAGTTTTCGGGGTCTGAGCTCCTACGAGCAGTACTTC.

The J gene is TRBJ1-3, the V gene TRBV2, with unresolved D. Germline V gives CDR1 SNHLY, CDR2 FYNNEI. This CDR3 comprises 14 residues. V was pared by 10 bases and J by 0 bases, with 13 bases between. The CDR3 sequence is CATQFTDSGNTIYF. CDR3 sequence (DNA): TGTGCCACCCAATTTACCGACTCTGGAAACACCATATATTTT. Combining the CDR3 with reference TRBV2 and TRBJ1-3 gives the whole variable domain EPEVTQTPSHQVTQMGQEVILRCVPISNHLYFYWYRQILGQKVEFLVSFYNNEISEKSEIFDDQFSVERPDGSNFTLKIRSTKLEDSAMYFCATQFTDSGNTIYFGEGSWLTVV.

The chain links TRBV5-1 to TRBJ2-2, with 7 bases aligning to TRBD1. Losses at the gene ends were 4 bases for V and 0 bases for J; bases not matched to a gene: 9. The CDR3 is 17 residues long. The germline gives CDR1 SGHRS, CDR2 YFSETQ. The CDR3 DNA reads as TGCGCCAGCAGCCTCTCGGTGGACAGGCCGAACACCGGGGAGCTGTTTTTT. This encodes CASSLSVDRPNTGELFF.

This chain's CDR3 is CATSEDSNQPQHF. The CDR3 DNA is TGTGCCACCAGCGAGGACAGCAATCAGCCCCAGCATTTT. The chain has TRBV15 and TRBJ1-5; D ambiguous. This CDR3 has 13 amino acids. Trimming shortened V by 5 bases and J by 1 base, and 6 bases separated the two germline ends. Germline CDR1 and CDR2: LNHNV and YYDKDF (reference sequence).

This clonotype was picked up one time. V and J are TRBV30 and TRBJ2-1; D unclear. V was shortened by 2 bases and J by 5 bases, with 10 bases between the two germline ends. This CDR3 comprises 13 residues. Germline V gives CDR1 GTSNPN, CDR2 SVGIG (reference sequence). The DNA of the CDR3 is TGTGCCTGGAGTTTGGACGGAAACAATGAGCAGTTCTTC. Translation: CAWSLDGNNEQFF.

The chain carries TRBV2 and TRBJ1-3; D is unclear. CDR1 is SNHLY, CDR2 FYNNEI, per germline. The CDR3 loop spans 11 amino acids. V was pared by 11 bases and J by 4 bases, with 9 bases between. The CDR3 bases are TGTGCCGTATGGTTGGGAAACACCATATATTTT. Translated, it gives CAVWLGNTIYF.

V gene TRBV2 combines with J gene TRBJ1-1; no definite D call. There are 18 residues in the CDR3. The germline V gene has CDR1 SNHLY and CDR2 FYNNEI. V lost 3 bases, J lost 6 bases, and 26 bases lay in between. Written as DNA, the CDR3 is TGTGCCAGCAGTGATCCCGTAGGCCGGACGGAATTAGTCTCTGAAGCTTTCTTT. It is translated as CASSDPVGRTELVSEAFF. Using reference TRBV2 and TRBJ1-1 for the parts outside the CDR3, the full variable domain is EPEVTQTPSHQVTQMGQEVILRCVPISNHLYFYWYRQILGQKVEFLVSFYNNEISEKSEIFDDQFSVERPDGSNFTLKIRSTKLEDSAMYFCASSDPVGRTELVSEAFFGQGTRLTVV.

V usage is TRBV2 and J usage is TRBJ2-1, with D perhaps TRBD1 (6 bases). This CDR3 region has 14 residues. Germline assignment: CDR1 SNHLY and CDR2 FYNNEI. Trimming pared 4 bases from V and 5 bases from J, leaving 12 bases between. The CDR3 DNA sequence: TGTGCCAGCAGTGGGGGACATAACGACAATGAGCAGTTCTTC. Its translation: CASSGGHNDNEQFF. Drawing the rest from reference TRBV2 and TRBJ2-1, the complete variable domain is EPEVTQTPSHQVTQMGQEVILRCVPISNHLYFYWYRQILGQKVEFLVSFYNNEISEKSEIFDDQFSVERPDGSNFTLKIRSTKLEDSAMYFCASSGGHNDNEQFFGPGTRLTVL.

The chain uses TRBV29-1 and TRBJ1-4; 8 bases match TRBD1. Germline lookup yields CDR1 SQVTM and CDR2 ANQGSEA. The CDR3 sequence is 13 residues long. Trimming at V came to 6 bases and at J to 8 bases, leaving 8 bases not matched to a gene. CDR3 sequence (DNA): TGCAGCGTGCAGGGGGCCGTAGGGGAAAAACTGTTTTTT. This translates into CSVQGAVGEKLFF.

J is TRBJ2-5 and V is TRBV12-1; the tabulated D call, TRBD1, remains unverified against the DNA. TRBV12-1 is a known pseudogene. This CDR3 is 13 amino acids long. CDR3 DNA: TGTGCCAGCAGCTTTAACGGGAAGGAGACCCAGTACTTC. Translated, it gives CASSFNGKETQYF.

This chain links TRBV27 with TRBJ1-2; weak D call: TRBD1 (5 bases). CDR1 is MNHEY, CDR2 SMNVEV, per germline (reference sequence). V shed 8 bases and J shed 8 bases, with 15 bases lying between them. There are 12 residues in the CDR3. The CDR3 nucleotides are TGTGCCAGCGGATCCGGGGGGTCCGGCTACACCTTC. Translating it yields CASGSGGSGYTF.

This clonotype was seen only a few times. The rearrangement links TRBV5-1 to TRBJ2-1; tentative D call: TRBD2 (5 bases). Germline V gene lookup returns CDR1 SGHRS and CDR2 YFSETQ. This CDR3 is built from 15 residues. V lost 6 bases, J lost 5 bases, and 18 bases lay in between. The CDR3 sequence: CASTPKGWGDNEQFF. The CDR3 region has the DNA TGCGCCAGCACTCCTAAGGGCTGGGGAGACAATGAGCAGTTCTTC.

The J gene is TRBJ2-3, the V gene TRBV18, with 8 bases lining up with TRBD1. Trimming took 5 bases from V and 5 from J; bases not matched to a gene: 3. Germline CDR1 reads KGHSH; CDR2 reads LQKENI. This CDR3 comprises 13 residues. The CDR3 is CASSGQGEDTQYF. CDR3 sequence (DNA): TGTGCCAGCTCAGGACAGGGCGAAGATACGCAGTATTTT.

The chain has TRBV19 and TRBJ2-2; D is ambiguous. There are 15 residues in the CDR3. Germline V gene lookup returns CDR1 LNHDA and CDR2 SQIVND (reference sequence). Trimming shortened V by 8 bases and J by 0 bases, and 13 bases separated the two germline ends. CDR3 nucleotides: TGTGCCAGTTCCACCCGGCCTACGAACACCGGGGAGCTGTTTTTT. As protein: CASSTRPTNTGELFF.

CDR3 nucleotides: TGTGCCAGCAGCCTGAGCAGGGGGTCCACTGAAGCTTTCTTT. This codes for CASSLSRGSTEAFF. V usage is TRBV6-5 and J usage is TRBJ1-1; 7 nucleotides align to TRBD1. The V gene end was trimmed by 6 bases and the J gene end by 4 bases; junction bases not matched to a gene: 8. The CDR3 has 14 amino acids. The germline gives CDR1 MNHEY, CDR2 SVGAGI.

The V call is TRBV27, the J call TRBJ2-7; 12 bases are shared with TRBD2. The ends lost 6 bases at V and 4 bases at J; junction bases unmatched: 13. The CDR3 loop spans 17 amino acids. In germline, CDR1 is MNHEY, CDR2 SMNVEV (reference sequence). The CDR3 nucleotides read TGTGCCAGCAGCCTATTCAGCCCCGGGACTAGCGGGTACGAGCAGTACTTC. As protein: CASSLFSPGTSGYEQYF.

The CDR3 region is CASNSWGIGSEAFF. CDR3 coding DNA: TGTGCCAGCAATTCATGGGGGATCGGTTCTGAAGCTTTCTTT. This chain links TRBV12-3 or TRBV12-4 with TRBJ1-1; D perhaps matches TRBD1 (5 bases). V was cut by 7 bases and J by 6 bases, with 18 bases left in between. The CDR3 length is 14 residues.

This clonotype appeared once. This rearrangement joins TRBV6-2 or TRBV6-3 to TRBJ2-3, with 7 nucleotides matching TRBD1. With 5 bases clipped from V and 4 bases from J, the junction kept 9 bases outside the gene matches. The CDR3 is 15 amino acids. Per the germline V gene, CDR1 is MNHEY and CDR2 is SVGEGT. The DNA for the CDR3 is TGTGCCAGCAGTCCCCTTTCGAGGGGGCCAGATACGCAGTATTTT. Its protein is CASSPLSRGPDTQYF.

This clonotype was seen just once. This chain uses TRBV12-3 or TRBV12-4 with TRBJ2-7; D not certain. This CDR3 spans 13 amino acids. The V end was cut by 0 bases, the J end by 5 bases, with 8 bases between. CDR3 in DNA: TGTGCCAGCAGTTTAGCGGGCCAAAACGAGCAGTACTTC. Translation: CASSLAGQNEQYF.

The chain employs TRBV5-4 and TRBJ2-1, with unresolved D. Germline CDR1 and CDR2: SGHNT and YYREEE (reference sequence). The CDR3 is made up of 12 amino acids. The germline V and J ends were trimmed by 5 bases and 8 bases, with 11 bases remaining between them. The CDR3 sequence is CASSLVVDEQFF. The CDR3 DNA follows: TGTGCCAGCAGTCTAGTGGTGGATGAGCAGTTCTTC.

This clonotype has only one observation. CDR3 nucleotides: TGTGCCAGCAGCGAAGGGTTTGAAAAGCTACCCTACGAGCAGTACTTC. This codes for CASSEGFEKLPYEQYF. The chain uses TRBV13 and TRBJ2-7; unclear D gene. Trimming shortened V by 5 bases and J by 2 bases, and 19 bases separated the two germline ends. Germline CDR1 reads PRHDT; CDR2 reads FYEKMQ (reference sequence). This CDR3 region has 16 residues.

The chain links TRBV2 to TRBJ1-6, with D possibly being TRBD1 (6 bases). This CDR3 comprises 15 residues. Germline CDR1 is SNHLY and CDR2 is FYNNEI. V was shortened by 4 bases and J by 4 bases, with 11 bases between the two germline ends. CDR3 sequence reads: CASSVQGNYNSPLHF. CDR3 DNA: TGTGCCAGCAGTGTCCAGGGGAATTATAATTCACCCCTCCACTTT.

J is TRBJ1-1 and V is TRBV6-6; weak D call: TRBD1 (6 bases). Trimming cost V 7 bases and J 10 bases, with 16 bases left between them. The CDR3 has 12 residues. The germline V gene has CDR1 MNHNY and CDR2 SVGAGI (reference sequence). CDR3 nucleotide sequence: TGTGCCAGCATGGACAGCGCGGTGAGAGCTTTCTTT. Its protein is CASMDSAVRAFF.

V is TRBV10-2 and J is TRBJ2-3; 8 bases match TRBD1. This CDR3 comprises 16 residues. Germline V gene lookup returns CDR1 WSHSY and CDR2 SAAADI. After removal of 2 bases from V and 4 bases from J, the junction contained 8 bases not matched to a gene. The CDR3 loop reads CASSEPGQGMADTQYF. DNA for the CDR3: TGCGCCAGCAGTGAGCCCGGACAGGGAATGGCAGATACGCAGTATTTT.

The genes are TRBV4-3 and TRBJ2-1; 7 bases are a match to TRBD2. The CDR3 has 13 residues. In germline, CDR1 is LGHNA, CDR2 YSLEER. With V trimmed by 6 bases and J by 10 bases, 9 bases remained unmatched. The CDR3 sequence: CASRGGGLGEQFF. The CDR3 DNA reads as TGCGCCAGCAGGGGAGGCGGACTAGGCGAGCAGTTCTTC.

The chain couples TRBV9 to TRBJ2-2, with D perhaps TRBD1 (6 bases). The CDR3 consists of 18 residues. Trimming removed 2 bases from V and 1 base from J, with 18 bases in between. Germline values: CDR1 SGDLS, CDR2 YYNGEE. CDR3 loop: CASSVRPGDSLNTGELFF. CDR3 nucleotides: TGTGCCAGCAGCGTCCGTCCAGGGGATTCGTTGAACACCGGGGAGCTGTTTTTT.

This chain joins TRBV4-1 and TRBJ2-7, with 9 positions matching TRBD1. The CDR3 sequence is 15 residues long. In germline, CDR1 is MGHRA, CDR2 YSYEKL. The J segment lost 4 bases and the V segment lost 5 bases, leaving 9 bases of the junction unmatched. As DNA, the CDR3 is TGCGCCAGCAGCGCCCGGACAGGGGTTAATTACGAGCAGTACTTC. Residues: CASSARTGVNYEQYF.

The gene calls are TRBV12-3 or TRBV12-4 and TRBJ2-1; 13 nucleotides match TRBD2. J lost 5 bases, V lost 5 bases, and 6 bases had no gene match. CDR3 length: 16 residues. The CDR3 protein is CASSGPGLAGNNEQFF. For the CDR3, the DNA is TGTGCCAGCAGTGGACCGGGACTAGCGGGGAACAATGAGCAGTTCTTC.

This chain connects TRBV30 to TRBJ1-5; D uncertain. This CDR3 has 13 residues. Trimming cost V 3 bases and J 0 bases, with 6 bases left between them. CDR1 and CDR2 (germline): GTSNPN, SVGIG (reference sequence). DNA for the CDR3: TGTGCCTGGAGCCACCATAGCAATCAGCCCCAGCATTTT. It translates to CAWSHHSNQPQHF.

This chain links TRBV20-1 with TRBJ2-7; 9 bases match TRBD1. V trimming: 6 bases; J trimming: 2 bases; junction bases outside the gene matches: 11. CDR1 and CDR2 from the germline V gene are DFQATT and SNEGSKA (reference sequence). The CDR3 contains 15 residues. The CDR3 nucleotides are TGCAGTGCCACAAACCGGGACAGGGATCCCTACGAGCAGTACTTC. It yields the protein CSATNRDRDPYEQYF.